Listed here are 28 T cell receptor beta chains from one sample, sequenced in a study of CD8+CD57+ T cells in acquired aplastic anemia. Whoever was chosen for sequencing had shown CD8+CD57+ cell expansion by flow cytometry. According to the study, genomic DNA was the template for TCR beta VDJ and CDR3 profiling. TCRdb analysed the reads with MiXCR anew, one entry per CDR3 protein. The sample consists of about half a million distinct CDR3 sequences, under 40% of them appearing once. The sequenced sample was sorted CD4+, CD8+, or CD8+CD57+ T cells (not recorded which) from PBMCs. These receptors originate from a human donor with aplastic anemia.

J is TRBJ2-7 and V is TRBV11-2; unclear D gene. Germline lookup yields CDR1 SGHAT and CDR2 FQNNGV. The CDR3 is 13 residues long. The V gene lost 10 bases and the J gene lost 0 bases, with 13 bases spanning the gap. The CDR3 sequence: CATPGLSSYEQYF. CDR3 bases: TGTGCCACCCCCGGGCTGAGCTCCTACGAGCAGTACTTC. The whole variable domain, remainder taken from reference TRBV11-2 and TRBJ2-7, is EAGVAQSPRYKIIEKRQSVAFWCNPISGHATLYWYQQILGQGPKLLIQFQNNGVVDDSQLPKDRFSAERLKGVDSTLKIQPAKLEDSAVYLCATPGLSSYEQYFGPGTRLTVT.

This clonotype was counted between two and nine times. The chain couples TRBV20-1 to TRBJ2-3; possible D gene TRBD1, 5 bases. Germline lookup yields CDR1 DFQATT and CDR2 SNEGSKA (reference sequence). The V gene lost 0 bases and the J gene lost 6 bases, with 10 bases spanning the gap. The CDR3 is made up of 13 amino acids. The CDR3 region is CSARDLGVDTQYF. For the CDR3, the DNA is TGCAGTGCTAGAGATCTAGGGGTCGATACGCAGTATTTT.

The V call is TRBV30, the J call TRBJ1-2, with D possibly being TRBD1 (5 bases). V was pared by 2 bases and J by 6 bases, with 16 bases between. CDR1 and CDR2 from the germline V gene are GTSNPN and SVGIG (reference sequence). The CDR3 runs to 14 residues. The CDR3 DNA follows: TGTGCCTGGAGTCAACACGGGGCAGCCCATGGCTACACCTTC. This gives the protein CAWSQHGAAHGYTF.

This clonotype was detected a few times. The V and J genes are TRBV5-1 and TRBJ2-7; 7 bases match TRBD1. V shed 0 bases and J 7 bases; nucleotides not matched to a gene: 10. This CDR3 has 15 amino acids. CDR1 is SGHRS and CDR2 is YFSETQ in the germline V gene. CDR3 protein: CASSLEGSPGGEQYF. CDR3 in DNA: TGCGCCAGCAGCTTGGAAGGGTCCCCAGGGGGTGAGCAGTACTTC.

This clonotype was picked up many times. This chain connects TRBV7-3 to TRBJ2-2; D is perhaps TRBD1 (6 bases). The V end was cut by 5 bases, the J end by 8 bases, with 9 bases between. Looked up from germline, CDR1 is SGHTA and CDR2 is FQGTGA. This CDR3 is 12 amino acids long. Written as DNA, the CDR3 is TGTGCCAGCAGCCCCGGACAGGGGGAGCTGTTTTTT. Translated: CASSPGQGELFF.

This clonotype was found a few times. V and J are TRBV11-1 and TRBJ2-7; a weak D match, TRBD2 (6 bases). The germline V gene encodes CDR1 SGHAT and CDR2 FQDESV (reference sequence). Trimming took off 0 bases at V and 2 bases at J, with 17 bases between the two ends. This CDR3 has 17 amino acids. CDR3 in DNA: TGTGCCAGCAGCTTAGCGCTAAGAGGAGGGACCCCCTACGAGCAGTACTTC. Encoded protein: CASSLALRGGTPYEQYF.

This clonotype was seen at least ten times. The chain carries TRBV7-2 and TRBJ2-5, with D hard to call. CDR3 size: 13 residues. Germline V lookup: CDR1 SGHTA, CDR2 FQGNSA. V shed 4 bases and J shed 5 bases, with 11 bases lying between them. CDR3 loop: CASSSSSLETQYF. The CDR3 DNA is TGTGCCAGCAGCTCAAGTTCCTTGGAGACCCAGTACTTC.

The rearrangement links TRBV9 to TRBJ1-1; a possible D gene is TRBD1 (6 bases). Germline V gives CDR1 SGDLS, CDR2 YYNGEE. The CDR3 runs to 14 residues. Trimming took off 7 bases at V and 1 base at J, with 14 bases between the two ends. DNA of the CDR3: TGTGCCAGCGGAAAGACGGGGGCGAACACTGAAGCTTTCTTT. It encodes CASGKTGANTEAFF.

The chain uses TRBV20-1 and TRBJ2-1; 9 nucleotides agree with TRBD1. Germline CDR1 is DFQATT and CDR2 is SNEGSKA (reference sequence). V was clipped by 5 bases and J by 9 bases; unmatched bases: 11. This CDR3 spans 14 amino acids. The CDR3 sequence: CSAERQGGDTEQFF. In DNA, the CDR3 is TGCAGTGCTGAAAGACAGGGGGGTGACACTGAGCAGTTCTTC.

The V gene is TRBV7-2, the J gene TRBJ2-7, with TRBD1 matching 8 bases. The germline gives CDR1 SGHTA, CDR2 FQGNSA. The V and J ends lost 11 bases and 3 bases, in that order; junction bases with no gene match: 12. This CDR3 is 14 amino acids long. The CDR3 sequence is CAWSTLGQGYEQYF. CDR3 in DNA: TGTGCCTGGAGTACCCTAGGACAGGGCTACGAGCAGTACTTC.

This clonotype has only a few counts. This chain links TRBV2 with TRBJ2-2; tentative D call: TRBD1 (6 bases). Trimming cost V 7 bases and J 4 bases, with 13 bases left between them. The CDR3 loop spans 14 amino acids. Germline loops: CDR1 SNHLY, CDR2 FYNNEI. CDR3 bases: TGTGCCAGCACTCAGGGGACGGGCACCGGGGAGCTGTTTTTT. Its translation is CASTQGTGTGELFF.

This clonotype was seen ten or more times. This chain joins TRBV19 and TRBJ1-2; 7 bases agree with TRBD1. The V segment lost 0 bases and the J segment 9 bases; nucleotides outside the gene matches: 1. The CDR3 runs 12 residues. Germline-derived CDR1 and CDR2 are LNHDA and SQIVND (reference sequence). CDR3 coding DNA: TGTGCCAGTAGTATAGAACAGGGGAGCTACACCTTC. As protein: CASSIEQGSYTF.

The CDR3 nucleotides are TGTGCCAGCGTTCATCGGGCGCTAGGGGGCAACGAGCAGTACTTC. Its protein product is CASVHRALGGNEQYF. The chain is built from TRBV2 and TRBJ2-7; TRBD1 matches 7 bases. CDR3 length equals 15 residues. The germline gives CDR1 SNHLY, CDR2 FYNNEI. J lost 5 bases, V lost 8 bases, and 15 bases had no gene match.

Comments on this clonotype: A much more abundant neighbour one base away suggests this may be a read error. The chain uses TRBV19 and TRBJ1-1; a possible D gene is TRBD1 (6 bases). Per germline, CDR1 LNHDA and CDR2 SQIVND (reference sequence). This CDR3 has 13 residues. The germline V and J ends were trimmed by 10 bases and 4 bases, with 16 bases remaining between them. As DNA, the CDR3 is TGTGCCAATACTATACAGGGAGTCACTGAAGCTTTCTTT. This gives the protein CANTIQGVTEAFF.

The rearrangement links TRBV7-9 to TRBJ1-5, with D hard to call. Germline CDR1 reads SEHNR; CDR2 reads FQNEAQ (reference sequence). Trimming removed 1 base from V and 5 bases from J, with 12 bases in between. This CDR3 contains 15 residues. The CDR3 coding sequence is TGTGCCAGCAGCTTAGGCTTGGGCCACCATCAGCCCCAGCATTTT. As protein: CASSLGLGHHQPQHF.

The CDR3 sequence is CASSQEEADSPLHF. Written as DNA, the CDR3 is TGCGCCAGCAGCCAAGAAGAGGCAGATTCACCCCTCCACTTT. The chain joins TRBV4-3 to TRBJ1-6, with D unresolved. Germline V gene sequence: CDR1 LGHNA, CDR2 YSLEER. Trimming removed 0 bases from V and 8 bases from J, with 8 bases in between. This CDR3 has 14 amino acids.

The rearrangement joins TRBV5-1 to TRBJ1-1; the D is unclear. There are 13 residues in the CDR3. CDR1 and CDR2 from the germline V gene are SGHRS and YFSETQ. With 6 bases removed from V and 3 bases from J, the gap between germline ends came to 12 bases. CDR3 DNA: TGCGCCAGCAACGACATATTAGACACTGAAGCTTTCTTT. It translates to CASNDILDTEAFF.

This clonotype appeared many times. Here the CDR3 DNA reads TGTGCCAGCAGCCACACAGATACGCAGTATTTT. Its translation: CASSHTDTQYF. The chain combines TRBV14 with TRBJ2-3; D gene ambiguous. This CDR3 is built from 11 residues. V was clipped by 3 bases and J by 2 bases, with 0 bases between them. CDR1 SGHDN and CDR2 FVKESK come from the germline V gene. Based on the CDR3 plus reference TRBV14 and TRBJ2-3, the full variable domain is EAGVTQFPSHSVIEKGQTVTLRCDPISGHDNLYWYRRVMGKEIKFLLHFVKESKQDESGMPNNRFLAERTGGTYSTLKVQPAELEDSGVYFCASSHTDTQYFGPGTRLTVL.

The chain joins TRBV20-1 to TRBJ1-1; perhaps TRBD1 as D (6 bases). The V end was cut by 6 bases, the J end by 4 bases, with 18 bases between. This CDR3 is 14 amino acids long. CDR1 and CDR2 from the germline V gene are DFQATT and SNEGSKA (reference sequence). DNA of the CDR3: TGCAGTGCCACAACGGGGCAGGGGACCACTGAAGCTTTCTTT. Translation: CSATTGQGTTEAFF.

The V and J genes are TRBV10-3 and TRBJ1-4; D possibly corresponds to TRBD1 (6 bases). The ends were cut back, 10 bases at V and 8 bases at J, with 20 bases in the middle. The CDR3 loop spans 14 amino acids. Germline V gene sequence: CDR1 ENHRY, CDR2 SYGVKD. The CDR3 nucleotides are TGTGCCAGCAGACCCGGGACACAGAAAGAAAAACTGTTTTTT. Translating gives CASRPGTQKEKLFF.

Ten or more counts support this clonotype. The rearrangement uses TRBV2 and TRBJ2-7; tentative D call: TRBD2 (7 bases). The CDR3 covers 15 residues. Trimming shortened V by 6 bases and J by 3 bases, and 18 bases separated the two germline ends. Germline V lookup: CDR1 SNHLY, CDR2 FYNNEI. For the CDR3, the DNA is TGTGCCAGCAGAGTAGGTGGGGGGGCAGACTACGAGCAGTACTTC. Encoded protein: CASRVGGGADYEQYF.

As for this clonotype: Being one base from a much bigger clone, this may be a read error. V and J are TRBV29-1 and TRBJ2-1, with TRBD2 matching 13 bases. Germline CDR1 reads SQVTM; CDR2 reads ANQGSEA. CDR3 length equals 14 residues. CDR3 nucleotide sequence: TGCAGCGCGGGGACTAGCGGGGCTTACAATGAGCAGCTCTTC. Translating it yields CSAGTSGAYNEQLF.

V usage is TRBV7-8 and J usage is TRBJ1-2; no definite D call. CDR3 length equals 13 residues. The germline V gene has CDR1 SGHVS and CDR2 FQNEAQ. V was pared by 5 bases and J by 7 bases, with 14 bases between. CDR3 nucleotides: TGTGCCAGCAGCCAGACACTGGACGGTGGCTACACCTTC. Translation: CASSQTLDGGYTF.

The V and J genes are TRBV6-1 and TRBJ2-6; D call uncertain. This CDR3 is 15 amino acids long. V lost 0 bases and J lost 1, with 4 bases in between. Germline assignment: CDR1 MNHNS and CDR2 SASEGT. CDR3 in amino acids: CASSEAASGANVLTF. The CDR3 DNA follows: TGTGCCAGCAGTGAAGCAGCGTCTGGGGCCAACGTCCTGACTTTC.

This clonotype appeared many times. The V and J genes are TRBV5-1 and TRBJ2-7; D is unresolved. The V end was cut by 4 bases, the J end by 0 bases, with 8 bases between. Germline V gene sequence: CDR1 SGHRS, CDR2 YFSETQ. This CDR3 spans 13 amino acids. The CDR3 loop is CASSQTRSYEQYF. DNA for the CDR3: TGCGCCAGCAGCCAGACACGCTCCTACGAGCAGTACTTC.

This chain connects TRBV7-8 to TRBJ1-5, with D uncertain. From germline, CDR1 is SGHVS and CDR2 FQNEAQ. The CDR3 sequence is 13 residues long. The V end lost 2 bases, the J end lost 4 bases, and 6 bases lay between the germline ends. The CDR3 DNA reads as TGTGCCAGCAGCTTATTTGAGAATCAGCCCCAGCATTTT. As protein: CASSLFENQPQHF.

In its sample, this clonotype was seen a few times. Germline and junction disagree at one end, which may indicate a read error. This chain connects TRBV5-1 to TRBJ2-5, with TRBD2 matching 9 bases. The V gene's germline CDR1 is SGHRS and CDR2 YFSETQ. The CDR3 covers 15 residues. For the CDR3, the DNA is TGCGCCAGCAGCTACGGGAGCGGGAGGCAAGAGTCCCAGTACTTC. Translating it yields CASSYGSGRQESQYF.

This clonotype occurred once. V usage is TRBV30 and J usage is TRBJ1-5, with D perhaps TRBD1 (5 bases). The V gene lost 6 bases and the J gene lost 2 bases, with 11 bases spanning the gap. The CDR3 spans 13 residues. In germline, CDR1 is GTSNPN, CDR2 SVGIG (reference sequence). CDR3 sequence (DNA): TGTGCCTGTATAGGGGACGGCAATCAGCCCCAGCATTTT. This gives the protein CACIGDGNQPQHF.